This TCR beta chain was documented in a study of shared T cell receptors in the human thymus. The repertoire was sequenced with immunoSEQ multiplex PCR; TCRdb's copy has only in-frame clones and lacks some. The sample holds hundreds of thousands of clones; 85% to 95% are singletons and the top ten take approximately 0.018%. Trimming left V 1 base short and J 1 base short, with 18 bases between. Germline V gene sequence: CDR1 LGHNT, CDR2 FRNRAP. The CDR3 length is 18 residues. The V and J genes are TRBV12-5 and TRBJ2-3; D gene unclear. The sequence came from a human donor. The sequencing input was thymocytes. The CDR3 reads CASGLAPPGPTRTDTQYF. Written as DNA, the CDR3 is TGTGCTAGTGGTTTGGCCCCTCCCGGACCCACCCGCACAGATACGCAGTATTTT.